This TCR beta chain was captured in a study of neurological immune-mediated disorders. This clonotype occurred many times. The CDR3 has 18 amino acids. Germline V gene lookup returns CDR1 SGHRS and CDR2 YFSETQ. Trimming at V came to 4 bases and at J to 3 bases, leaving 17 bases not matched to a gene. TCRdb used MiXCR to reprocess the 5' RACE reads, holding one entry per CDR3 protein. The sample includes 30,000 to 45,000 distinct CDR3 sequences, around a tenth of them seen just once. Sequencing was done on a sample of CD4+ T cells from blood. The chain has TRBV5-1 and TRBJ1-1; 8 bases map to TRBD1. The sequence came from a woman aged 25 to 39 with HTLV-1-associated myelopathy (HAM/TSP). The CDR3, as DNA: TGCGCCAGCAGCCCCGGACAGGGCTCGCTTCTCTCCGACACTGAAGCTTTCTTT. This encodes CASSPGQGSLLSDTEAFF.